This T cell receptor beta chain was sequenced for a study of T-cell reconstitution after alpha-beta-depleted transplantation in children. General observations from the study: Newly generated T cells supplied most T-cell counts and diversity one year post-transplant. The study reportedly traced alpha-beta T cells about two months after transplant to several hundred expanded graft clones. Some patients owed their high day-60 TCRbeta diversity to surviving recipient T cells and thymic progenitors.

This clonotype was detected a few times. What it binds is not known. CDR3 size: 16 residues. In germline, CDR1 is KGHSH, CDR2 LQKENI. Trimming shortened V by 0 bases and J by 3 bases, and 12 bases separated the two germline ends. A library of TCRbeta sequences, prepared with unique molecular identifiers, was generated. One entry per CDR3 protein results from TCRdb running MiXCR on the PCR reads. The data contain about 440,000 distinct CDR3 sequences, around 46% of them seen just once; the ten biggest clones take up 25% to 30%. The sample here was PBMCs, taken before TCRalphabeta/CD19-depleted stem cell transplant. The chain has TRBV18 and TRBJ1-3; D possibly corresponds to TRBD1 (5 bases). The receptor was isolated from a girl aged 2 to 9 with aplastic anemia, due to receive a stem cell transplant. In DNA form, the CDR3 reads TGTGCCAGCTCACCACCGGCGGGGGGATTTGGAAACACCATATATTTT. Its protein is CASSPPAGGFGNTIYF.